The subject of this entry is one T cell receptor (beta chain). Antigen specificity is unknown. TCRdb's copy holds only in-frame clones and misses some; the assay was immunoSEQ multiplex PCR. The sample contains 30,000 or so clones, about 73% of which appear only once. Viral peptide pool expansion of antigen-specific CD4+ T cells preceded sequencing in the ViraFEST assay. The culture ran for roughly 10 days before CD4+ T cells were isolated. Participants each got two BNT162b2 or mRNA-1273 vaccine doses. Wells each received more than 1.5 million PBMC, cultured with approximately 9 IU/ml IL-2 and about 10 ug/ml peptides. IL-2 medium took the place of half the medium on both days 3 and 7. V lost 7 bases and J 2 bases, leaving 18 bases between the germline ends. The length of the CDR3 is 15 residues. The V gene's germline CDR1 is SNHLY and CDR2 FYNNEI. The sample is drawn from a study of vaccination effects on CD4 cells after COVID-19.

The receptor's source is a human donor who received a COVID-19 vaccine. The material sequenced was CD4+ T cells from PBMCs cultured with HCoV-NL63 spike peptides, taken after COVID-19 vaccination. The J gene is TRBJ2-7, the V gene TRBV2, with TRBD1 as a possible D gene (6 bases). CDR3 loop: CASKGEDSVAYEQYF. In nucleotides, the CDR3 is TGTGCCAGCAAGGGAGAGGACAGTGTCGCCTACGAGCAGTACTTC.